A single sample is the source of the 14 T cell receptor beta chains below, sequenced in a study of post-analysis software for immune sequencing data. Points from the study as a whole: Five or six TRBV segments were more frequent in patients than controls; TRBV5-6, TRBV5-1 and TRBV20-1 belonged to this group.

These receptors are not linked to any known antigen. Sequencing libraries made from TCR beta cDNA carried unique molecular identifiers. From the PCR reads, TCRdb called clonotypes with MiXCR, one entry per CDR3 protein. Of 380,000 or so distinct CDR3 sequences listed, less than 40% are singletons. The sequenced sample was blood. The receptors originated from a girl aged 5 to 17 with multiple sclerosis.

About this clonotype: At one boundary the junction diverges from the germline segment, which might be a read error. V is TRBV7-9 and J is TRBJ1-5; unclear D gene. CDR1 is SEHNR, CDR2 FQNEAQ, per germline (reference sequence). This CDR3 has 15 amino acids. CDR3 in DNA: TGTGCCAGTAGCTTATCTGGGGATAGCAATCAGCCCCAGCATTTT. Amino acid sequence: CASSLSGDSNQPQHF.

The CDR3 DNA follows: TGTGCCAGCAGTTCAATAGGACAGGGAGGAGATACGCAGTATTTT. Protein: CASSSIGQGGDTQYF. The chain carries TRBV7-9 and TRBJ2-3; 8 positions match TRBD1. There are 15 residues in the CDR3. Germline V CDR1 and CDR2: SEHNR, FQNEAQ (reference sequence). The trim removed 6 bases at V and 5 bases at J, leaving 10 bases unmatched.

The chain joins TRBV6-2 or TRBV6-3 to TRBJ2-2; D gene unclear. There are 12 residues in the CDR3. CDR1 is MNHEY, CDR2 SVGEGT, per germline. Trimming stripped 5 bases from V and 4 bases from J, with 5 bases between. CDR3 sequence reads: CASSQGTGELFF. CDR3 coding DNA: TGTGCCAGCAGTCAAGGCACCGGGGAGCTGTTTTTT.

The chain couples TRBV7-3 to TRBJ1-6, with TRBD1 matching 8 bases. Germline lookup yields CDR1 SGHTA and CDR2 FQGTGA. CDR3 size: 13 residues. J lost 7 bases, V lost 5 bases, and 1 base had no gene match. CDR3 bases: TGTGCCAGCAGCGGGGACAGGAATTCACCCCTCCACTTT. Its translation: CASSGDRNSPLHF.

The chain couples TRBV30 to TRBJ1-2, with TRBD1 as a possible D gene (5 bases). Germline V lookup: CDR1 GTSNPN, CDR2 SVGIG (reference sequence). The CDR3 has 14 residues. Trimming left V 3 bases short and J 8 bases short, with 19 bases between. The CDR3: CAWRRTRDLGGYTF. CDR3 nucleotides: TGTGCCTGGAGAAGGACAAGGGACCTGGGGGGCTACACCTTC.

This clonotype has just a few counts. V and J are TRBV29-1 and TRBJ2-3; D might be TRBD1 or TRBD2, each matching 5 bases. V was clipped by 4 bases and J by 6 bases, with 17 bases between them. CDR3 length: 14 residues. Germline V gene lookup returns CDR1 SQVTM and CDR2 ANQGSEA. CDR3 protein: CSVVYQVGEDTQYF. The CDR3 region has the DNA TGCAGCGTTGTGTATCAGGTGGGGGAGGATACGCAGTATTTT.

This clonotype appeared many times. V usage is TRBV6-6 and J usage is TRBJ2-7; possibly TRBD1 or TRBD2 for D (5 bases each). CDR1 and CDR2 from the germline V gene are MNHNY and SVGAGI (reference sequence). The CDR3 consists of 15 residues. V was pared by 6 bases and J by 0 bases, with 15 bases between. In DNA form, the CDR3 reads TGTGCCAGCAGCGACTGGGACGGAGCCTCCTACGAGCAGTACTTC. Translating gives CASSDWDGASYEQYF.

This clonotype occurred many times. V gene TRBV20-1 combines with J gene TRBJ2-5, with 16 bases matching TRBD2. The CDR3 is 16 residues long. The V gene's germline CDR1 is DFQATT and CDR2 SNEGSKA (reference sequence). V was clipped by 3 bases and J by 5 bases; unmatched bases: 6. The CDR3 bases are TGCAGTGCTAGGGGACTAGCGGGGGGGCCGAGGGAGACCCAGTACTTC. Translation gives CSARGLAGGPRETQYF.

The chain joins TRBV6-1 to TRBJ2-1; 11 bases match TRBD1. The trim removed 2 bases at V and 0 bases at J, leaving 6 bases unmatched. The germline CDR1 and CDR2 sequences are MNHNS and SASEGT. This CDR3 spans 18 amino acids. The CDR3 sequence: CASSETRTGGRSYNEQFF. CDR3 bases: TGTGCCAGCAGTGAAACCAGGACAGGGGGCCGCTCCTACAATGAGCAGTTCTTC.

This chain joins TRBV7-9 and TRBJ2-1; D is possibly TRBD2 (5 bases). The CDR3 has 14 residues. The V gene lost 4 bases and the J gene lost 7 bases, with 14 bases spanning the gap. Germline V gene data show CDR1 as SEHNR and CDR2 as FQNEAQ (reference sequence). CDR3 in DNA: TGTGCCAGCAGCTCTCACCCGACGGGAAATGAGCAGTTCTTC. Its translation is CASSSHPTGNEQFF. The whole variable domain, filled in from reference TRBV7-9 and TRBJ2-1, reads DTGVSQNPRHKITKRGQNVTFRCDPISEHNRLYWYRQTLGQGPEFLTYFQNEAQLEKSRLLSDRFSAERPKGSFSTLEIQRTEQGDSAMYLCASSSHPTGNEQFFGPGTRLTVL.

CDR3 residues: CASSQPGQYYEQYF. In DNA, the CDR3 is TGCGCCAGCAGCCAGCCGGGACAGTACTACGAGCAGTACTTC. This chain links TRBV4-1 with TRBJ2-7; TRBD1 agrees at 7 bases. Germline-derived CDR1 and CDR2 are MGHRA and YSYEKL. The trim removed 3 bases at V and 3 bases at J, leaving 5 bases unmatched. The CDR3 loop spans 14 amino acids.

This clonotype was picked up a small number of times. The CDR3 protein is CAWSRSDRVLNYGYTF. The CDR3 nucleotides read TGTGCCTGGAGTAGATCCGACAGGGTTTTAAACTATGGCTACACCTTC. This chain joins TRBV30 and TRBJ1-2; 7 positions agree with TRBD1. Germline V gene data show CDR1 as GTSNPN and CDR2 as SVGIG (reference sequence). The ends lost 2 bases at V and 2 bases at J; junction bases unmatched: 11. The CDR3 runs to 16 residues. Complete variable domain (other parts from reference TRBV30 and TRBJ1-2): SQTIHQWPATLVQPVGSPLSLECTVEGTSNPNLYWYRQAAGRGLQLLFYSVGIGQISSEVPQNLSASRPQDRQFILSSKKLLLSDSGFYLCAWSRSDRVLNYGYTFGSGTRLTVV.

The chain links TRBV27 to TRBJ2-7; D is unclear. The V end lost 6 bases, the J end lost 0 bases, and 12 bases lay between the germline ends. Germline V CDR1 and CDR2: MNHEY, SMNVEV (reference sequence). This CDR3 contains 14 residues. CDR3: CASSPLGRSYEQYF. For the CDR3, the DNA is TGTGCCAGCAGCCCCCTTGGGCGCTCCTACGAGCAGTACTTC.

This clonotype turned up a few times. The chain couples TRBV12-3 or TRBV12-4 to TRBJ2-1, with 9 bases matching TRBD1. V gave up 6 bases and J gave up 5 bases; unmatched junction bases: 5. This CDR3 is 14 amino acids long. DNA for the CDR3: TGTGCCAGCAGCCCCCGGGACAGGGACAATGAGCAGTTCTTC. This gives the protein CASSPRDRDNEQFF.